A single sample is the source of the 9 T cell receptor beta chains below, sequenced in a study of tumor-infiltrating lymphocytes in oesophageal squamous cell carcinoma (dated by TCRdb to the mid-2010s). Library prep was done by PCR. Sequenced using an Illumina HiSeq 2000. TCRdb trimmed the raw reads at Q25, called clones with MiXCR and kept productive beta chains. Each entry is one CDR3 protein sequence, shown with its most common DNA and genes. For this sample there are about 12,000 distinct CDR3 sequences; 50% to 60% appear just once. The leading ten clones occupy about 34% of the sample. Sequencing was performed on esophageal tumor tissue. The receptors originated from a female donor with esophageal squamous cell carcinoma.

The genes are TRBV7-2 and TRBJ2-5; D may be TRBD2 (6 bases). V lost 4 bases and J 5 bases, leaving 14 bases between the germline ends. CDR3 size: 14 residues. Germline V gives CDR1 SGHTA, CDR2 FQGNSA. The CDR3 spells CASSYGQGGETQYF. The CDR3 DNA sequence: TGTGCCAGCAGCTATGGACAAGGAGGGGAGACCCAGTACTTC.

Regarding this clonotype: A read error may account for a junction end that differs from germline. The chain uses TRBV5-3 and TRBJ1-2; 7 bases match TRBD1. TRBV5-3 is an open reading frame whose function is uncertain. The CDR3 has 15 residues. CDR3 DNA: TGTGCCAGCAGCTTTCGACAGGGAAGAGACTATGGCTACACCTTC. Its translation is CASSFRQGRDYGYTF.

Comment on this clonotype: The CDR3 ends on some other residue instead of the conserved phenylalanine or tryptophan, so this is likely a read error. The DNA is omitted, as the CDR3 cannot be located on it reliably, and the CDR3 follows TCRdb's listing. This chain joins TRBV6-1 and TRBJ2-3; TRBD1, as called in the table, went unchecked against the DNA. Germline CDR1 and CDR2: MNHNS and SASEGT. The CDR3 numbers 14 amino acids, ends counted. CDR3: CASSYGQGGYTFGP.

The chain recombines TRBV7-2 with TRBJ2-1; no firm D call. V shed 4 bases and J shed 8 bases, with 15 bases lying between them. The germline CDR1 and CDR2 sequences are SGHTA and FQGNSA. This CDR3 is 14 amino acids long. CDR3 sequence: CASSSQTLSYEQFF. CDR3 coding DNA: TGTGCCAGCAGCTCACAGACCCTCTCCTATGAGCAGTTCTTC.

The sample holds a few counts of this clonotype. The CDR3 carries no conserved terminal phenylalanine or tryptophan, so it likely arises from a read error. Because the CDR3's place on the DNA is in doubt, the DNA is left out and the CDR3 is given as listed by TCRdb. The CDR3 is CATSDPGQGAFIGYTFGS. This sequence joins TRBV24-1 and TRBJ2-5; the table's D call, TRBD1, was not checked against the DNA. The CDR3 extends over 18 residues, inclusive of both ends. Germline V CDR1 and CDR2: KGHDR, SFDVKD.

The gene calls are TRBV6-6 and TRBJ2-7; unclear D gene. Matching the DNA end better, TRBJ2-5 makes the J call doubtful. Germline CDR1 reads MNHNY; CDR2 reads SVGAGI (reference sequence). The CDR3 is 13 amino acids. The CDR3, as DNA: TGTGCCAGCAGTGGGGTATCCCAAGAGACCCAGTACTTC. It yields the protein CASSGVSQETQYF.

This clonotype was recorded only once. The chain combines TRBV7-3 with TRBJ2-5; 9 nucleotides align to TRBD1. The end of the DNA aligns better with TRBJ2-7, so the J call may be wrong. The CDR3 has 14 residues. The germline CDR1 and CDR2 sequences are SGHTA and FQGTGA. The CDR3 is CASSPRQGGSEQYF. In DNA form, the CDR3 reads TGTGCCAGCAGCCCTAGACAGGGGGGAAGCGAGCAGTACTTC.

The J gene is TRBJ2-1, the V gene TRBV18; 9 bases fit TRBD1. The J call is doubtful: the DNA matches TRBJ2-7 better. The germline CDR1 and CDR2 sequences are KGHSH and LQKENI. The CDR3 is 16 residues long. The CDR3 loop reads CASSPPGQGWRDEQYF. CDR3 nucleotides: TGTGCCAGCTCACCTCCGGGACAGGGCTGGCGGGACGAGCAGTACTTC.

This clonotype was seen a single time. The gene calls are TRBV12-3 or TRBV12-4 and TRBJ2-1; D possibly matches TRBD1 or TRBD2 (5 bases each). V was shortened by 0 bases and J by 4 bases, with 7 bases between the two germline ends. The CDR3 has 14 amino acids. The CDR3 reads CASSLAGAYNEQFF. The CDR3 DNA is TGTGCCAGCAGTTTAGCCGGGGCATACAATGAGCAGTTCTTC.